This T cell receptor (beta chain) was sequenced during a study of shared clonotypes between healthy human individuals. Regarding the study as a whole: Relative to clonotypes present in all four donors, those not shared had lower generation probabilities. Naive subsets usually exceeded memory subsets in estimated richness.

Worth noting for this clone: Its antigen is undetermined.

The CDR3 sequence is 15 residues long. Germline CDR1 SGHTA, CDR2 FQGNSA. V was pared by 5 bases and J by 1 base, with 4 bases of the junction left unmatched. The table came from immunoSEQ multiplex PCR; TCRdb's copy has only in-frame clones and leaves some out. This sample yields around 2,000,000 clones, of which around 95% are seen a single time; more than 0.1% belongs to the top ten. Each of the donors was a healthy adult who was HIV-negative and had not had a recent acute infection or vaccination. The receptor was derived from a man aged 18-30 years in good health. The V gene is TRBV7-2, the J gene TRBJ2-3, with 9 bases that match TRBD2. Sequences were obtained from naive CD4+ T cells sorted from blood. Subset specified: CD45RA+ positively selected. Here the CDR3 reads CASSRGRAGTDTQYF. Written as DNA, the CDR3 is TGTGCCAGCAGCCGCGGGAGGGCGGGCACAGATACGCAGTATTTT.